Listed here are 27 T cell receptor beta chains from one sample, sequenced in a study of blood T cell repertoires in COVID-19. This table comes from immunoSEQ multiplex PCR, and its TCRdb copy is limited to in-frame clones, with some not included. Counted here are around 100,000 clones, about 86% occurring once; the ten biggest clones make up 5%. The sample taken for sequencing was peripheral blood. These TCRs come from a human donor in a cohort sampled during active COVID-19.

The chain combines TRBV5-4 with TRBJ1-2; tentative D call: TRBD1 (6 bases). The germline V gene encodes CDR1 SGHNT and CDR2 YYREEE (reference sequence). The ends were cut back, 0 bases at V and 4 bases at J, with 7 bases in the middle. There are 13 residues in the CDR3. The CDR3 sequence is CASSLVGAYGYTF. CDR3 bases: TGTGCCAGCAGCTTGGTGGGGGCCTATGGCTACACCTTC.

The V and J genes are TRBV29-1 and TRBJ2-7, with TRBD1 matching over 9 bases. The ends lost 7 bases at V and 0 bases at J; junction bases unmatched: 7. CDR1 SQVTM and CDR2 ANQGSEA come from the germline V gene. The CDR3 is 14 residues long. The CDR3 reads CSASTGGSSYEQYF. The CDR3 DNA reads as TGCAGCGCTTCCACAGGGGGCAGCTCCTACGAGCAGTACTTC.

The chain recombines TRBV11-2 with TRBJ2-1, with 8 bases lining up with TRBD1. V was clipped by 3 bases and J by 7 bases; unmatched bases: 2. Germline loops: CDR1 SGHAT, CDR2 FQNNGV. This CDR3 has 13 amino acids. This chain's CDR3 is CASSLDRANEQFF. CDR3 DNA: TGTGCCAGCAGCTTGGACAGGGCTAATGAGCAGTTCTTC.

The rearrangement links TRBV28 to TRBJ2-3; D perhaps matches TRBD1 (6 bases). In germline, CDR1 is MDHEN, CDR2 SYDVKM. V was pared by 5 bases and J by 1 base, with 19 bases between. The CDR3 sequence is 17 residues long. Written as DNA, the CDR3 is TGTGCCAGCAGTCCCCCCGTACAGGGATTCGGCACAGATACGCAGTATTTT. This translates into CASSPPVQGFGTDTQYF.

The chain combines TRBV18 with TRBJ1-1, with 10 nucleotides matching TRBD1. Trimming at V came to 2 bases and at J to 6 bases, leaving 18 bases not matched to a gene. CDR3 length equals 19 residues. The germline V gene encodes CDR1 KGHSH and CDR2 LQKENI. DNA for the CDR3: TGTGCCAGCTCACCAGTAAATCTCCCCACTGGGACAGGGGAGGCTGAAGCTTTCTTT. Residues: CASSPVNLPTGTGEAEAFF.

As concerns this clone: At one of its ends the junction is not consistent with the germline gene, which may arise from a read error. The chain carries TRBV6-5 and TRBJ2-5, with 10 bases matching TRBD2. Germline-derived CDR1 and CDR2 are MNHEY and SVGAGI. This CDR3 spans 13 amino acids. In nucleotides, the CDR3 is TGTGCCAGCAGTTACGTTCTAGCGGGAGCCCAGCACTTC. Residues: CASSYVLAGAQHF.

The chain is built from TRBV10-2 and TRBJ2-5; D gene uncertain. V gave up 7 bases and J gave up 0 bases, with 9 bases separating them. CDR1 WSHSY and CDR2 SAAADI come from the germline V gene. The CDR3 runs to 13 residues. CDR3: CASKNRDQETQYF. DNA of the CDR3: TGCGCCAGCAAAAACCGGGACCAAGAGACCCAGTACTTC.

V usage is TRBV9 and J usage is TRBJ2-1; 7 bases fit TRBD1. The V segment lost 0 bases and the J segment 9 bases; nucleotides outside the gene matches: 3. This CDR3 has 13 amino acids. Germline lookup yields CDR1 SGDLS and CDR2 YYNGEE. The chain's CDR3 is CASSVVGQPEQFF. CDR3 DNA sequence: TGTGCCAGCAGCGTAGTGGGACAGCCTGAGCAGTTCTTC.

V gene TRBV19 combines with J gene TRBJ2-3; no firm D call. Germline V gene data show CDR1 as LNHDA and CDR2 as SQIVND (reference sequence). Trimming removed 4 bases from V and 0 bases from J, with 20 bases in between. CDR3 size: 18 residues. CDR3 sequence (DNA): TGTGCCAGTAGTAGCGAGCTCCCGAATCCTACTAGCACAGATACGCAGTATTTT. Translation: CASSSELPNPTSTDTQYF.

The chain links TRBV9 to TRBJ1-1, with 7 bases that match TRBD1. The germline gives CDR1 SGDLS, CDR2 YYNGEE. This CDR3 region has 15 residues. The V gene end was trimmed by 4 bases and the J gene end by 0 bases; junction bases not matched to a gene: 6. CDR3 coding DNA: TGTGCCAGCAGCACAGGGACAGCTTTGAACACTGAAGCTTTCTTT. Amino acids: CASSTGTALNTEAFF.

The rearrangement joins TRBV15 to TRBJ2-3; D gene unclear. The CDR3 has 13 amino acids. V was pared by 0 bases and J by 5 bases, with 6 bases between. Germline V gene data show CDR1 as LNHNV and CDR2 as YYDKDF (reference sequence). The CDR3 is CATSRDIRDTQYF. CDR3 bases: TGTGCCACCAGCAGAGATATCCGAGATACGCAGTATTTT. The full variable domain, completed using reference TRBV15 and TRBJ2-3, is DAMVIQNPRYQVTQFGKPVTLSCSQTLNHNVMYWYQQKSSQAPKLLFHYYDKDFNNEADTPDNFQSRRPNTSFCFLDIRSPGLGDTAMYLCATSRDIRDTQYFGPGTRLTVL.

The J gene is TRBJ2-5, the V gene TRBV29-1; tentative D call: TRBD1 (6 bases). V was clipped by 0 bases and J by 0 bases, with 11 bases between them. CDR1 SQVTM and CDR2 ANQGSEA come from the germline V gene. The CDR3 loop spans 15 amino acids. CDR3 DNA sequence: TGCAGCGTTGAAGAGATGGACAGAGACCAAGAGACCCAGTACTTC. Residues: CSVEEMDRDQETQYF. The full variable domain, completed using reference TRBV29-1 and TRBJ2-5, is SAVISQKPSRDICQRGTSLTIQCQVDSQVTMMFWYRQQPGQSLTLIATANQGSEATYESGFVIDKFPISRPNLTFSTLTVSNMSPEDSSIYLCSVEEMDRDQETQYFGPGTRLLVL.

The J gene is TRBJ2-3, the V gene TRBV7-2; D is undetermined. Trimming pared 2 bases from V and 5 bases from J, leaving 2 bases between. The CDR3 spans 11 residues. Germline CDR1 SGHTA, CDR2 FQGNSA. The CDR3 DNA reads TGTGCCAGCAGCTTACAAGATACGCAGTATTTT. The encoded protein is CASSLQDTQYF.

The rearrangement joins TRBV5-6 to TRBJ1-2, with 7 nucleotides matching TRBD1. The V gene end was trimmed by 3 bases and the J gene end by 7 bases; junction bases not matched to a gene: 6. CDR1 and CDR2 (germline): SGHDT, YYEEEE. This CDR3 is built from 13 residues. DNA for the CDR3: TGTGCCAGCAGCTATCCGGGACAGCTTGGCTACACCTTC. Encoded protein: CASSYPGQLGYTF.

The chain employs TRBV7-2 and TRBJ2-5; TRBD2 might be the D (5 bases). The CDR3 length is 14 residues. Germline V gives CDR1 SGHTA, CDR2 FQGNSA. Trimming left V 7 bases short and J 5 bases short, with 17 bases between. The CDR3 protein is CASTFTGPGETQYF. CDR3 coding DNA: TGTGCCAGCACCTTTACCGGGCCGGGGGAGACCCAGTACTTC.

The chain recombines TRBV5-6 with TRBJ2-5, with D unresolved. V was clipped by 2 bases and J by 5 bases, with 19 bases between them. This CDR3 is built from 16 residues. Per the germline V gene, CDR1 is SGHDT and CDR2 is YYEEEE. The CDR3 coding sequence is TGTGCCAGCAGCTTTTATACTTTTAGTAATCGGGAGACCCAGTACTTC. Its protein is CASSFYTFSNRETQYF.

The chain employs TRBV4-1 and TRBJ2-5, with 8 bases fitting TRBD1. The CDR3 is made up of 15 amino acids. The V gene end was trimmed by 1 base and the J gene end by 4 bases; junction bases not matched to a gene: 5. CDR1 is MGHRA and CDR2 is YSYEKL in the germline V gene. The CDR3 sequence is CASSQGQGWGETQYF. The CDR3 region has the DNA TGCGCCAGCAGCCAAGGACAGGGGTGGGGAGAGACCCAGTACTTC.

The chain has TRBV28 and TRBJ1-1, with D unclear. CDR1 and CDR2 from the germline V gene are MDHEN and SYDVKM. Trimming removed 6 bases at V and 4 bases at J, with 15 bases between. The CDR3 has 14 residues. The CDR3 DNA reads as TGTGCCAGCAGGGTCCAGGCCATGTTCACTGAAGCTTTCTTT. Its protein product is CASRVQAMFTEAFF.

V gene TRBV6-2 or TRBV6-3 combines with J gene TRBJ1-2; possibly TRBD1 for D (6 bases). The V and J ends lost 0 bases and 8 bases respectively, with 13 bases between them. CDR1 and CDR2 (germline): MNHEY, SVGEGT. The CDR3 sequence is 14 residues long. CDR3 DNA sequence: TGTGCCAGCAGTTACTCTACAGGGACCGCAGGCTACACCTTC. Protein sequence: CASSYSTGTAGYTF.

In this sample, this clone turned up once. The rearrangement joins TRBV2 to TRBJ1-2; D call uncertain. CDR1 and CDR2 from the germline V gene are SNHLY and FYNNEI. The V end was cut by 1 base, the J end by 5 bases, with 20 bases between. CDR3 length equals 17 residues. For the CDR3, the DNA is TGTGCCAGCAGTGAAGAAAGGGAGTTACCCAAGGAGTATGGCTACACCTTC. Encoded protein: CASSEERELPKEYGYTF. The full variable domain, in which reference TRBV2 and TRBJ1-2 provide the parts outside the CDR3, is EPEVTQTPSHQVTQMGQEVILRCVPISNHLYFYWYRQILGQKVEFLVSFYNNEISEKSEIFDDQFSVERPDGSNFTLKIRSTKLEDSAMYFCASSEERELPKEYGYTFGSGTRLTVV.

The chain combines TRBV19 with TRBJ1-5; possible D gene TRBD1, 5 bases. Trimming pared 4 bases from V and 2 bases from J, leaving 12 bases between. Germline values: CDR1 LNHDA, CDR2 SQIVND (reference sequence). This CDR3 is 15 amino acids long. The CDR3 spells CASSKVVTGNQPQHF. The CDR3 DNA sequence: TGTGCCAGTAGTAAGGTGGTGACAGGCAATCAGCCCCAGCATTTT.

The J gene is TRBJ1-4, the V gene TRBV5-1; weak D call: TRBD1 (5 bases). Germline CDR1 is SGHRS and CDR2 is YFSETQ. The V and J ends lost 0 bases and 12 bases respectively, with 15 bases between them. CDR3 size: 14 residues. The CDR3 region has the DNA TGCGCCAGCAGCTTGGCCGTGGCAGGGCGCGAACTGTTTTTT. As protein: CASSLAVAGRELFF.

The chain links TRBV4-2 to TRBJ2-1; 8 bases are a match to TRBD2. The V segment lost 0 bases and the J segment 7 bases; nucleotides outside the gene matches: 11. The CDR3 consists of 17 residues. Per the germline V gene, CDR1 is LGHNA and CDR2 is YNFKEQ. This CDR3 is CASSQDRGSGIGNEQFF. As DNA, the CDR3 is TGTGCCAGCAGCCAAGATCGGGGTAGCGGGATTGGAAATGAGCAGTTCTTC.

The chain recombines TRBV2 with TRBJ1-2; tentatively, D is TRBD1 (5 bases). V shed 0 bases and J shed 5 bases, with 10 bases lying between them. Germline CDR1 and CDR2: SNHLY and FYNNEI. The CDR3 loop spans 14 amino acids. CDR3 sequence reads: CASSEAGRAYGYTF. CDR3 sequence (DNA): TGTGCCAGCAGTGAAGCAGGCAGGGCGTATGGCTACACCTTC.

The chain carries TRBV5-1 and TRBJ2-5; a weak D match, TRBD1 (5 bases). CDR3 length equals 14 residues. V lost 2 bases, J lost 4 bases, and 12 bases lay in between. Germline V lookup: CDR1 SGHRS, CDR2 YFSETQ. This CDR3 reads CASSLQANTETQYF. The DNA for the CDR3 is TGCGCCAGCAGCTTACAGGCCAACACAGAGACCCAGTACTTC.

This clone has a single count. The chain is built from TRBV5-1 and TRBJ1-5; D is possibly TRBD1 (6 bases). The CDR3 has 14 residues. Germline V gene sequence: CDR1 SGHRS, CDR2 YFSETQ. The V end lost 3 bases, the J end lost 2 bases, and 9 bases lay between the germline ends. CDR3 protein: CASSSSGGNQPQHF. Written as DNA, the CDR3 is TGCGCCAGCAGCTCCTCAGGGGGCAATCAGCCCCAGCATTTT.

The chain joins TRBV4-1 to TRBJ2-3; TRBD1 might be the D (6 bases). The CDR3 extends over 14 amino acids. V was trimmed by 1 base and J by 3 bases, leaving 8 bases between them. The germline V gene encodes CDR1 MGHRA and CDR2 YSYEKL. As DNA, the CDR3 is TGCGCCAGCAGCCAAGGCACAGGGACAGATACGCAGTATTTT. Translating gives CASSQGTGTDTQYF.